These T cell receptor beta chains were read from a single sample in a study of T cells in tuberculosis. The assay was immunoSEQ multiplex PCR, and TCRdb's table has in-frame clones only and misses some. The sample includes 70,000 to 95,000 clones, approximately 91% seen only once; the top ten take under 2.5%. Sequencing used CD1b-GMM tetramer-negative cells sorted from PBMCs. The receptors here all came from an adult woman with latent tuberculosis. CDR3s leave out the opening cysteine and the closing phenylalanine or tryptophan. Fields, in order: J gene, D gene, V gene, CDR3 protein. The D gene is left open where the match is weak.

j_call: TRBJ2-1; d_call: TRBD2; v_call: TRBV6-1; cdr3_aa: ASSEEGASGGHEQF
j_call: TRBJ1-1; d_call: NA; v_call: TRBV5-1; cdr3_aa: ASSLSPGGTEAF
j_call: TRBJ2-1; d_call: TRBD2; v_call: TRBV19; cdr3_aa: ASVPGLAGGPGEQF
j_call: TRBJ1-4; d_call: NA; v_call: TRBV30; cdr3_aa: AWLDSPNEKLF
j_call: TRBJ1-1; d_call: TRBD1; v_call: TRBV28; cdr3_aa: ASSSTLGQAVVAF
j_call: TRBJ1-1; d_call: NA; v_call: TRBV30; cdr3_aa: AWSVAGKAF
j_call: TRBJ2-2; d_call: NA; v_call: TRBV5-6; cdr3_aa: ASSFGIIDTGELF
j_call: TRBJ2-3; d_call: TRBD1; v_call: TRBV19; cdr3_aa: ASSGKTGVTDTQY
j_call: TRBJ2-3; d_call: TRBD2; v_call: TRBV13; cdr3_aa: ASSLGTSGTPDTQY
j_call: TRBJ1-1; d_call: NA; v_call: TRBV29-1; cdr3_aa: SVESAQNTEAF
j_call: TRBJ1-1; d_call: NA; v_call: TRBV19; cdr3_aa: ASSIDQTAMNTEAF
j_call: TRBJ1-2; d_call: NA; v_call: TRBV7-6; cdr3_aa: ASSLDQGANYGYT
j_call: TRBJ1-1; d_call: TRBD1; v_call: TRBV7-3; cdr3_aa: ASSLRAQVGQGTNRRQNTEAF
j_call: TRBJ2-1; d_call: NA; v_call: TRBV11-2; cdr3_aa: ASSLVRDVNEQF
j_call: TRBJ2-2; d_call: TRBD1; v_call: TRBV5-4; cdr3_aa: ASSPRDRGPAGELF
j_call: TRBJ1-2; d_call: NA; v_call: TRBV29-1; cdr3_aa: SVEARVVGYT
j_call: TRBJ1-2; d_call: NA; v_call: TRBV20-1; cdr3_aa: SANYYGYT
j_call: TRBJ2-2; d_call: NA; v_call: TRBV6-1; cdr3_aa: ASSEAGRASGELF
j_call: TRBJ1-1; d_call: TRBD1; v_call: TRBV6-5; cdr3_aa: ASNPLTGLNTEAF
j_call: TRBJ2-2; d_call: TRBD1; v_call: TRBV7-9; cdr3_aa: ASSSTGAAGELF
j_call: TRBJ1-1; d_call: NA; v_call: TRBV7-2; cdr3_aa: ASSFGTNTEAF
j_call: TRBJ1-5; d_call: NA; v_call: TRBV28; cdr3_aa: ASSLFGSGNQPQH
j_call: TRBJ2-1; d_call: TRBD1; v_call: TRBV6-4; cdr3_aa: ASSEEGANNEQF
j_call: TRBJ1-3; d_call: TRBD1; v_call: TRBV5-1; cdr3_aa: ASSLAGGTAGNTIY
j_call: TRBJ2-7; d_call: TRBD1; v_call: TRBV6-5; cdr3_aa: ASRRTGDSYEQY